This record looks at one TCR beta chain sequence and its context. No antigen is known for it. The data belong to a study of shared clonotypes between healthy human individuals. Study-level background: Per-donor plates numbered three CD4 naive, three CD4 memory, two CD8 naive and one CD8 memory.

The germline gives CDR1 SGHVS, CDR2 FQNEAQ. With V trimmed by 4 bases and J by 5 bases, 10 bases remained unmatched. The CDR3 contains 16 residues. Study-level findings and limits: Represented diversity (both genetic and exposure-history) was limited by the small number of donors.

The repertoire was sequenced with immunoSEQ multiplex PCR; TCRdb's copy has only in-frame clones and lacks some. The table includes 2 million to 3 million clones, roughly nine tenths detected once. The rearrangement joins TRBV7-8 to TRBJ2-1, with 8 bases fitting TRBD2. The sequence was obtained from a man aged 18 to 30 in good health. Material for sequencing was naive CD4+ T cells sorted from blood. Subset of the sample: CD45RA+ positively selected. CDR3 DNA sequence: TGTGCCAGCAGCTCCCCTCCGGGAGGGATCAACAATGAGCAGTTCTTC. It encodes CASSSPPGGINNEQFF.